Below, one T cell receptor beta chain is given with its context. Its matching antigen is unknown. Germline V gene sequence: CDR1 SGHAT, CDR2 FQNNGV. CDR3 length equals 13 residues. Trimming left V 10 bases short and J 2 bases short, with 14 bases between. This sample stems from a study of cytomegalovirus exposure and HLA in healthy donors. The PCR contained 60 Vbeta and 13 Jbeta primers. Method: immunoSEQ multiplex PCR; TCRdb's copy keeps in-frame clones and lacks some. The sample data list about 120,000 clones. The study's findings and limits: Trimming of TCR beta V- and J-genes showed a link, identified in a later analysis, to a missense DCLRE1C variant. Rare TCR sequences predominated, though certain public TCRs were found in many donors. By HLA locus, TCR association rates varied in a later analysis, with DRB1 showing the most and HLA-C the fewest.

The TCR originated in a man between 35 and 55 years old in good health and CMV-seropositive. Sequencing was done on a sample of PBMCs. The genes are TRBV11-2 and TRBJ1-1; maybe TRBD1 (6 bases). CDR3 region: CATYGQRNTEAFF. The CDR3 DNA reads TGTGCCACATACGGACAGAGAAACACTGAAGCTTTCTTT.